This is a list of T cell receptor beta chains from one sample in a study of blood T cell repertoires in COVID-19. Profiling relied on immunoSEQ multiplex PCR, and the TCRdb table lists in-frame clones only, not all of them. The sample has around 360,000 clones; around 87% are singletons. The material sequenced was PBMCs or T cells enriched from blood (not recorded which). The receptors derive from a man aged 40-50 years in a cohort exposed to, infected with or recovered from COVID-19 (not recorded which). Both conserved end residues are trimmed from each CDR3. The order of the fields is V gene, J gene, CDR3 protein.

TRBV5-1	TRBJ2-7	ASSLVGLATHEQY
TRBV7-9	TRBJ2-2	ASRFSTGGEGGELF
TRBV5-1	TRBJ2-1	ASSISGYNEQF
TRBV5-1	TRBJ2-1	ASGLQGGEQF
TRBV6-5	TRBJ1-2	ASRQGASKYYGYT
TRBV5-1	TRBJ1-5	ASSLAPGQNQPQH
TRBV7-3	TRBJ2-1	ASSPSGTYNEQF
TRBV28	TRBJ1-4	ASSYPQGTNEKLF
TRBV24-1	TRBJ2-5	ATSATDSQQETQY
TRBV2	TRBJ2-3	ASSAQLAPTTDTQY
TRBV6-2/TRBV6-3	TRBJ1-1	ASSYILNTEAF
TRBV7-2	TRBJ2-1	ASSLEGGVGNEQF
TRBV1	TRBJ2-7	TSSLFHEQY
TRBV7-6	TRBJ2-3	ASSSRDTDTQY
TRBV10-3	TRBJ2-7	AISEGLAGGEQY
TRBV7-3	TRBJ2-1	ASSPLREDPYNEQF
TRBV27	TRBJ1-2	ASSFRAGNGYT
TRBV5-1	TRBJ1-4	ASSPSGNEKLF
TRBV5-8	TRBJ2-7	ASYFLAGNSYEQY
TRBV7-6	TRBJ2-3	ASSFKAGGPGGTDTQY
TRBV30	TRBJ2-3	ANNGGSTDTQY
TRBV14	TRBJ2-3	ASSGHASTDTQY
TRBV28	TRBJ1-6	ASQGQSLNSPLH
TRBV7-9	TRBJ1-1	ASSATQTIRQDEAF
TRBV6-4	TRBJ1-2	ASSDSGGTTYGYT
TRBV18	TRBJ1-2	ASSPPGQVRGYT
TRBV18	TRBJ2-1	ASSLRGTGEAYNEQF
TRBV27	TRBJ2-1	ASSPRETYNEQF
TRBV10-2	TRBJ2-5	ASSGELFGETQY
TRBV27	TRBJ2-1	ASSLLQGAGPYNEQF
TRBV10-1	TRBJ2-3	ASSVGGAGGTQY
TRBV18	TRBJ2-7	ASLRDRNAYEQY
TRBV7-3	TRBJ2-2	ASSLIRTGELF
TRBV7-9	TRBJ1-3	ASRPTGHSGNTIY
TRBV6-5	TRBJ2-1	ASSDGTSSHEQF
TRBV7-3	TRBJ2-1	ASSPGGHISDEQF
TRBV11-2	TRBJ2-3	ASSSLAGRPTDTQY
TRBV14	TRBJ2-3	ASSQAWLAGDTQY
TRBV7-8	TRBJ2-3	ASSDRQGPDTQY
TRBV5-1	TRBJ2-1	ASSLSGTGSIEQF
TRBV10-3	TRBJ2-1	ATGSPGQASSYNEQF
TRBV6-5	TRBJ1-6	ASSPDSFNSPLH
TRBV5-1	TRBJ2-3	ASSDGTGSTDTQY
TRBV2	TRBJ2-2	ASRRGRENTGELF
TRBV28	TRBJ2-3	ASGTSGSTDTQY
TRBV27	TRBJ2-5	ASRVLGGDRETQY
TRBV6-5	TRBJ2-2	ASTTGANTGELF
TRBV5-4	TRBJ2-5	ASSFRGSQETQY
TRBV9	TRBJ1-2	ASSVDRTYGYT
TRBV27	TRBJ2-1	ASSSGLAGYNEQF
TRBV7-3	TRBJ1-6	ASSLTQGGGSPLH
TRBV7-3	TRBJ2-1	ASSSGQGSYNEQF
TRBV5-1	TRBJ2-2	ASSLAKTGTGELF
TRBV7-9	TRBJ2-4	ASSLWGVQGDIQY
TRBV7-2	TRBJ2-1	ASSYSFSAYEQF